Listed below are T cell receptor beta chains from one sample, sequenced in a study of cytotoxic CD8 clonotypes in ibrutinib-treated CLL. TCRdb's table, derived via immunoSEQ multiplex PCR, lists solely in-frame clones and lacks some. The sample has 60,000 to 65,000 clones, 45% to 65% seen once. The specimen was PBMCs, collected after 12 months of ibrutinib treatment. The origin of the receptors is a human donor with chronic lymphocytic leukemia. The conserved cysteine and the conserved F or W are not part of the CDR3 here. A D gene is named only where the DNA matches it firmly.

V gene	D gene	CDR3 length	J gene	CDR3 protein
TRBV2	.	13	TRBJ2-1	ASSRDRNSYNEQF
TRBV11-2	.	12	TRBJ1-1	ASSAAVGNTEAF
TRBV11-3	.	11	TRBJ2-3	ASSSGDRDTQY
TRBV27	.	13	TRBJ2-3	ATNDRPSSTDTQY
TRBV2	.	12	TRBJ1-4	ASSRRAANEKLF
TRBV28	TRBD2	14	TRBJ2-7	ASPPSRREGRYEQY
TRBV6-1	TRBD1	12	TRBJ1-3	ASTDRGKGNTIY
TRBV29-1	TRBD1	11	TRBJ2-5	SVRYPTGARQY
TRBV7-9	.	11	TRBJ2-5	ASSLIGQETQY
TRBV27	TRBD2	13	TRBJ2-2	ASSASGSGTGELF
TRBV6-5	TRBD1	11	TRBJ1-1	ASSPQGGPEAF
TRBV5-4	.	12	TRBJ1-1	ASSLGGGDTEAF
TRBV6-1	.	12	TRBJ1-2	ASSGGTFNYGYT
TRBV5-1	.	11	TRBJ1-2	ASSLPGNYGYT
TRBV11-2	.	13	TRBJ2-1	ASSPQPGTYNEQF
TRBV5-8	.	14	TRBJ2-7	ASSPQATPAVYEQY
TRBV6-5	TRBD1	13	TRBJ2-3	ASSELWGQGDTQY
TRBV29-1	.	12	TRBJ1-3	SVGLGGARNTIY
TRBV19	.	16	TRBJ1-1	ASQRGVRGEVSVTEAF
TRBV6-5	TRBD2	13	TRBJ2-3	ASRQLAGGTDTQY
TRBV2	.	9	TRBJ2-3	ASLEGDTQY
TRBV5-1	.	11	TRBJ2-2	ASSALAPGELF
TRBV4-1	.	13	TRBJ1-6	ASSPTGTLNSPLH
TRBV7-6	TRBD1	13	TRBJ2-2	ASSDRTGNTGELF
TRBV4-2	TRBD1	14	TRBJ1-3	ASRLITGVPGNTIY
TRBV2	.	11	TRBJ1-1	ASSGWTYTEAF
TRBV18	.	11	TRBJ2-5	ATNQAVQETQY